This entry describes one T cell receptor beta chain. Its antigen is as yet unknown. Donors were drawn from the 120-subject validation cohort, separate from the 666-subject first cohort. These data come from a study of cytomegalovirus exposure and HLA in healthy donors. Study-level points and caveats: It was confirmed in vitro that three of the CMV-associated chains were specific for CMV antigens. For cytomegalovirus status, the classifier reportedly gave diagnoses with high specificity and sensitivity. It was found in a later analysis that first-cohort TCR clusters tended to co-occur in the 130 or so validation repertoires.

The germline gives CDR1 MDHEN, CDR2 SYDVKM. V shed 9 bases and J shed 5 bases, with 10 bases lying between them. The CDR3 is 11 amino acids. Repertoires were generated with immunoSEQ multiplex PCR, while TCRdb's copy carries only in-frame clones and drops some. The sample consists of over 200,000 clones, roughly 84% of them appearing once. The clonotype comes from a young woman in good health and CMV-seropositive. The chain uses TRBV28 and TRBJ2-5, with D hard to call. Source material: PBMCs. The CDR3 DNA follows: TGTGCCAGTCAGGTCAGGGAGACCCAGTACTTC. It yields the protein CASQVRETQYF.